This T cell receptor beta chain was sequenced during a study of Ad26.COV2.S vaccination and SARS-CoV-2 variants. Across the study: Once, or twice with 56 days between doses, Ad26.COV2.S was given intramuscularly. Study observations and caveats: Measures of TCR breadth and depth may have fallen short of total T cell responses. Vaccine and placebo groups showed comparable non-spike TCR breadth.

CDR3 size: 15 residues. V lost 0 bases to trimming and J lost 0 bases, with 8 bases between them. Germline V gene sequence: CDR1 SGHNT, CDR2 YYREEE (reference sequence). Treatment specified: roughly 18 received Ad26.COV2.S at low or high dose, single or two shots; about 5 received placebo; per-sample allocation not given. Sampling was done on day 63 after the first vaccine or placebo injection. Regarding this clone: Its antigen is undetermined.

Sequenced by immunoSEQ multiplex PCR; TCRdb stores in-frame clones only, minus some. The sample yields around 300,000 clones, roughly 90% seen once. The receptor's source is a person between 18 and 65 years old who received the Ad26.COV2.S COVID-19 vaccine or a placebo. The sequencing here drew on peripheral blood, taken in a trial of Ad26.COV2.S vaccine versus placebo. The chain joins TRBV5-4 to TRBJ2-3; D is possibly TRBD2 (5 bases). The CDR3, as DNA: TGTGCCAGCAGCTTGGGTGGACTGAGCACAGATACGCAGTATTTT. This sequence encodes CASSLGGLSTDTQYF.